This T cell receptor beta chain emerged from a study of shared clonotypes between healthy human individuals. The study, taken as a whole, reports: Since donors were few, the genetic and exposure-history diversity represented was limited.

CD4+ cells underwent separation, giving CD45RA+ naive and CD45RA-negative memory subsets. The germline V gene has CDR1 MNHNS and CDR2 SASEGT. The CDR3 length is 22 residues. With V trimmed by 2 bases and J by 5 bases, 22 bases remained unmatched. The authors ran the assay at deep level. Genomic DNA from each subset was divided evenly over several immunoSEQ plates. The data were produced by immunoSEQ multiplex PCR, yet TCRdb's version contains in-frame clones alone and is incomplete. The sample carries roughly 1 million clones, approximately 80% recorded once. This clone was seen once. Its antigen is not identified.

The source is a young man in good health. Some clones in this sample may be carry-over from other donors' samples. The sample comprised memory CD4+ T cells from PBMCs. The subset was: CD45RA-negative fraction. The genes are TRBV6-1 and TRBJ2-5, with TRBD2 identical over 14 bases. The CDR3 nucleotides read TGTGCCAGCAGTGAACTACCCCCGCGGGCGCGACTAGCGGGAGGGCCGGGGGAGACCCAGTACTTC. It codes for CASSELPPRARLAGGPGETQYF.